This T cell receptor beta chain was identified in a study of a mutant IDH1 vaccine in newly diagnosed glioma. About the research overall: Patients came in for eight vaccinations, in weeks 1, 3, 5, 7, 11, 15, 19 and 23. Vaccination followed radiotherapy alone by 4-6 weeks, or accompanied temozolomide cycles. Patients' prior therapy spanned radiotherapy, temozolomide, or both; most underwent both. Points from the study as a whole: It seemed that pseudoprogression was not linked to changes in the top peripheral T cell clonotypes.

V was shortened by 2 bases and J by 4 bases, with 8 bases between the two germline ends. This CDR3 spans 14 amino acids. Germline CDR1 KGHSH, CDR2 LQKENI. Noted time point: week 5, during vaccination. What each vaccine dose contained was 300 ug of mutant IDH1 20-mer peptide, accompanied by topical imiquimod. As concerns this clone: Antigen: not known.

Sequencing was performed with immunoSEQ multiplex PCR; in TCRdb, only in-frame clones are kept and a portion is missing. The sample includes approximately 76,000 clones, around nine tenths seen only once; the top ten take about 0.6%. The sample was PBMCs, taken from a glioma patient whose treatment included an IDH1 peptide vaccine. The sequence was obtained from a woman aged 50 to 65 with glioma. The chain couples TRBV18 to TRBJ1-4; D is possibly TRBD1 (5 bases). CDR3: CASSPAQVNEKLFF. In DNA, the CDR3 is TGTGCCAGCTCACCAGCACAGGTTAATGAAAAACTGTTTTTT. Looking up the rest from reference TRBV18 and TRBJ1-4 gives the full variable domain: NAGVMQNPRHLVRRRGQEARLRCSPMKGHSHVYWYRQLPEEGLKFMVYLQKENIIDESGMPKERFSAEFPKEGPSILRIQQVVRGDSAAYFCASSPAQVNEKLFFGSGTQLSVL.